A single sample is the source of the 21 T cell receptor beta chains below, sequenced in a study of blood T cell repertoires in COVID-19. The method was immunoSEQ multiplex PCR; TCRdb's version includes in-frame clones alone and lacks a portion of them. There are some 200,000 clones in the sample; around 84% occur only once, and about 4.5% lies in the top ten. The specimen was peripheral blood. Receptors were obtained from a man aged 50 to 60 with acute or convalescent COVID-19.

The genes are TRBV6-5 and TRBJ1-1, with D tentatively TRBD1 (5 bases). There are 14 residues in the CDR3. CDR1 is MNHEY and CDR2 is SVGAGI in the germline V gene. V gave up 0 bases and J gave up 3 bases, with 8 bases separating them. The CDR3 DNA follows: TGTGCCAGCAGTTACTCTCAGGGCCACACTGAAGCTTTCTTT. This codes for CASSYSQGHTEAFF.

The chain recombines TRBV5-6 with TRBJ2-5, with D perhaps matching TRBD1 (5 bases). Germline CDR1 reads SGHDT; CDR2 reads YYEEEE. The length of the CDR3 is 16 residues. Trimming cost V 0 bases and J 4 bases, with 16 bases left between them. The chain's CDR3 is CASSLVSGQMRETQYF. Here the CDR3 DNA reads TGTGCCAGCAGCTTGGTGTCAGGGCAAATGAGAGAGACCCAGTACTTC.

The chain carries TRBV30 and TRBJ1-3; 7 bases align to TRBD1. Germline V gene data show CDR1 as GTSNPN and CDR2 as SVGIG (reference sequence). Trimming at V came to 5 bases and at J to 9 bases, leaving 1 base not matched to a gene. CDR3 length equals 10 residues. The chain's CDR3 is CAWAGGTIYF. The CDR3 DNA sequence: TGTGCCTGGGCAGGGGGCACCATATATTTT.

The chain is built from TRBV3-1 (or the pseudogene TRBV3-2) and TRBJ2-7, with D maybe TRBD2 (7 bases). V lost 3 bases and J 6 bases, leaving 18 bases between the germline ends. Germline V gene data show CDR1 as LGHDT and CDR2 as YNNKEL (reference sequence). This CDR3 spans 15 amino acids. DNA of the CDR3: TGTGCCAGCAGCCACCCCTCGGGGGCTAGCGGCGAGCAGTACTTC. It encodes CASSHPSGASGEQYF.

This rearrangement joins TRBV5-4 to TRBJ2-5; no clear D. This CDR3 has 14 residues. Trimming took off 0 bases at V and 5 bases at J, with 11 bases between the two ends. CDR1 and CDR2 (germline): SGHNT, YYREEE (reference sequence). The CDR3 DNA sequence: TGTGCCAGCAGCTTGGCTGAGCGTAAGGAGACCCAGTACTTC. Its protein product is CASSLAERKETQYF. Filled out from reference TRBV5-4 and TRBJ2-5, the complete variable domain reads ETGVTQSPTHLIKTRGQQVTLRCSSQSGHNTVSWYQQALGQGPQFIFQYYREEENGRGNFPPRFSGLQFPNYSSELNVNALELDDSALYLCASSLAERKETQYFGPGTRLLVL.

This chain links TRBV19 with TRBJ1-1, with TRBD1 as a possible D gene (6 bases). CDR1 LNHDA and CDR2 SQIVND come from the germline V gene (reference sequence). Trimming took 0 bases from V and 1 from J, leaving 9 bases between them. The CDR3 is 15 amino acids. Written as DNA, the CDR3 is TGTGCCAGTAGTATAGATCCACAGGGGAACACTGAAGCTTTCTTT. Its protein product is CASSIDPQGNTEAFF.

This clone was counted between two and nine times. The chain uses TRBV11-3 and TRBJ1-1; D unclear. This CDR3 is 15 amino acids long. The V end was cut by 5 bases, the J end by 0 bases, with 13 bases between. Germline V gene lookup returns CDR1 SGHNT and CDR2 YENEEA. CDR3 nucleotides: TGTGCCAGCAGCCCCCGCGGGGAGTTGAACACTGAAGCTTTCTTT. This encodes CASSPRGELNTEAFF.

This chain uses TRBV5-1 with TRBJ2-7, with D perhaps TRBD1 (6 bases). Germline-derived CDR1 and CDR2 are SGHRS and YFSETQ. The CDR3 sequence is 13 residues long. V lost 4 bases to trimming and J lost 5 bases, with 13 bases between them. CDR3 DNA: TGCGCCAGCAGCGCCGACAGGTCCCACGAGCAGTACTTC. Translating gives CASSADRSHEQYF.

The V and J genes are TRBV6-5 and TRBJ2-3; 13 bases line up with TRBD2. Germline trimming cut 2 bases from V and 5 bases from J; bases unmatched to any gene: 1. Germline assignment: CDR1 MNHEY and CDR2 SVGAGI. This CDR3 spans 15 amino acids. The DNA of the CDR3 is TGTGCCAGCAGTTACGGGACTAGCGGGGTAGATACGCAGTATTTT. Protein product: CASSYGTSGVDTQYF.

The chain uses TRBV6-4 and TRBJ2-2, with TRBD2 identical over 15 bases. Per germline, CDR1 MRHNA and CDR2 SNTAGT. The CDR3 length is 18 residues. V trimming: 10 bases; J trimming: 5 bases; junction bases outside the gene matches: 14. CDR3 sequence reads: CAIESRTSGGARTGELFF. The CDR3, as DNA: TGTGCCATCGAGTCCAGGACTAGCGGGGGGGCACGGACCGGGGAGCTGTTTTTT.

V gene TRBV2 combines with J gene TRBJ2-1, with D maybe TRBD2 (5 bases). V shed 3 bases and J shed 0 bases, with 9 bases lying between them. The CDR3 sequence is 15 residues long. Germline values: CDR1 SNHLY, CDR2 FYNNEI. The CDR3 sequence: CASSDEGTSYNEQFF. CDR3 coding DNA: TGTGCCAGCAGTGACGAGGGCACCTCCTACAATGAGCAGTTCTTC.

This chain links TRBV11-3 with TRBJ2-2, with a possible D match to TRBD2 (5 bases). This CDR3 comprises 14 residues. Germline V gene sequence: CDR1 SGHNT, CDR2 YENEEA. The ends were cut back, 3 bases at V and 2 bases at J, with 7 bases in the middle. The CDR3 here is CASSLTTNTGELFF. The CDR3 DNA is TGTGCCAGCAGCTTGACTACTAACACCGGGGAGCTGTTTTTT. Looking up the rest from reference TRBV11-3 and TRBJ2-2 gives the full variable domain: EAGVVQSPRYKIIEKKQPVAFWCNPISGHNTLYWYLQNLGQGPELLIRYENEEAVDDSQLPKDRFSAERLKGVDSTLKIQPAELGDSAVYLCASSLTTNTGELFFGEGSRLTVL.

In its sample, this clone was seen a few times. In nucleotides, the CDR3 is TGTGCCAGCAGCTTGGTCATGGGCGGGGGGACGGTGAATGAGCAGTTCTTC. Amino acid sequence: CASSLVMGGGTVNEQFF. V usage is TRBV11-3 and J usage is TRBJ2-1; 8 bases are a match to TRBD2. This CDR3 spans 17 amino acids. V dropped 3 bases and J dropped 7; count of bases not matched to a gene: 14. Germline-derived CDR1 and CDR2 are SGHNT and YENEEA.

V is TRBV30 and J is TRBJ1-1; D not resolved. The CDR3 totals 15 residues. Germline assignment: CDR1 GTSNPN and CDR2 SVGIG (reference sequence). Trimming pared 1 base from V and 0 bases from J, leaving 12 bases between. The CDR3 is CAWSGARGVNTEAFF. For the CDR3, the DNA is TGTGCCTGGAGTGGGGCCCGGGGAGTGAACACTGAAGCTTTCTTT.

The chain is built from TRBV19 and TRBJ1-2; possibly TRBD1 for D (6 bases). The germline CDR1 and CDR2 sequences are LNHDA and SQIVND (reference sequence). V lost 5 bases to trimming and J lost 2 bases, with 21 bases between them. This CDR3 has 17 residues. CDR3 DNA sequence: TGTGCCAGTAGTTACGACAGGTCGCTATTATCGAACTATGGCTACACCTTC. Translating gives CASSYDRSLLSNYGYTF.

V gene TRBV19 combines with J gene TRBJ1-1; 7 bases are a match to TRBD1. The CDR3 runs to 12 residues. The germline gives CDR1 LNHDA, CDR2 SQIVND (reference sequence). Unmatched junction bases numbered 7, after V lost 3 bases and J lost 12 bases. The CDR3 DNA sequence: TGTGCCAGTAGTATTAGGACAGGTAAAACTTTCTTT. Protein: CASSIRTGKTFF.

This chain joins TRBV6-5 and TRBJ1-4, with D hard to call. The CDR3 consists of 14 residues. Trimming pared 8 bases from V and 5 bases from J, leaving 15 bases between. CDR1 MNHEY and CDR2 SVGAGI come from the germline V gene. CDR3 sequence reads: CASGRGGPNEKLFF. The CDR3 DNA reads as TGTGCCAGCGGCCGTGGAGGGCCCAATGAAAAACTGTTTTTT.

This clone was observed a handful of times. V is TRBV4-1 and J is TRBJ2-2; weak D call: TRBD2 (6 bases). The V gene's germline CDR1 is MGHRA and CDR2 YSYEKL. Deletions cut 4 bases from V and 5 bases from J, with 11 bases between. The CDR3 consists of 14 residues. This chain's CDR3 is CASSLSGGTGELFF. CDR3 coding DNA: TGCGCCAGCAGCCTATCTGGGGGGACCGGGGAGCTGTTTTTT.

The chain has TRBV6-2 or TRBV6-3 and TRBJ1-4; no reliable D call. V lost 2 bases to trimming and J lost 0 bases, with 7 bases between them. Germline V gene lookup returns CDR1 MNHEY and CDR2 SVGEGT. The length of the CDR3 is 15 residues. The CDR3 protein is CASSYGGTTNEKLFF. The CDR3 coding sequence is TGTGCCAGCAGTTACGGCGGCACAACTAATGAAAAACTGTTTTTT.

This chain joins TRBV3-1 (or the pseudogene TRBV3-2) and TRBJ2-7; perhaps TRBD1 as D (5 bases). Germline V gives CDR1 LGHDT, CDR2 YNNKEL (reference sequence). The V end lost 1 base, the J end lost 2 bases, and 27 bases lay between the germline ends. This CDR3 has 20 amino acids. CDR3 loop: CASSQGALQGPRQRPYEQYF. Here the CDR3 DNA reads TGTGCCAGCAGCCAAGGGGCACTCCAGGGCCCGAGGCAACGACCCTACGAGCAGTACTTC.

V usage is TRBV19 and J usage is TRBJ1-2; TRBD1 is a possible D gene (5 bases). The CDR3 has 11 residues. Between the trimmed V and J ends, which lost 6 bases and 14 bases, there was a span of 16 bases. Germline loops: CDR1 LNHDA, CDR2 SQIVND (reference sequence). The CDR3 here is CASSADQGRTF. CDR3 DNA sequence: TGTGCCAGTAGCGCCGACCAGGGTAGAACCTTC.